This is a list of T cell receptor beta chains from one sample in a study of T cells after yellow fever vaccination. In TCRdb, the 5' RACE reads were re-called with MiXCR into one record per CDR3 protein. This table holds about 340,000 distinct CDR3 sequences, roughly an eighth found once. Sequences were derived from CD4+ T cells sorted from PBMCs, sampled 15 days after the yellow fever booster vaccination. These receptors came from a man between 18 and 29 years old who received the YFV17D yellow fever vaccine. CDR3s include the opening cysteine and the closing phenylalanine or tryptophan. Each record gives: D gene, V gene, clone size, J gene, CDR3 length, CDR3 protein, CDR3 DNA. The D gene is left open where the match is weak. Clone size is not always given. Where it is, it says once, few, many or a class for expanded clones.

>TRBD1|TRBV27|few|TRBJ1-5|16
CASTLADRAGNQPQHF
TGTGCCAGCACCCTCGCGGACAGGGCTGGGAATCAGCCCCAGCATTTT
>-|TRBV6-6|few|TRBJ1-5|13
CASSLGRTDPQHF
TGTGCCAGCAGTTTGGGCCGAACGGACCCCCAGCATTTT
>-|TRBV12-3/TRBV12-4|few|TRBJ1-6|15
CASSRQRTYNSPLHF
TGTGCCAGCAGTAGACAGAGAACCTATAATTCACCCCTCCACTTT
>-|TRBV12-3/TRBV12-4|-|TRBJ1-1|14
CASRSGSEGTEAFF
TGTGCCAGCAGGTCCGGGTCGGAGGGGACTGAAGCTTTCTTT
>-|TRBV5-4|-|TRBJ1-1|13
CASKGGRDTEAFF
TGTGCCAGCAAAGGGGGGAGGGACACTGAAGCTTTCTTT
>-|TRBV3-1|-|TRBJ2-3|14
CASSQGWGRDTQYF
TGTGCCAGCAGTCAGGGGTGGGGGCGTGATACGCAGTATTTT
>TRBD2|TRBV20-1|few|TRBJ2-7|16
CSAPWTSGGLPYEQYF
TGCAGTGCTCCTTGGACTAGCGGGGGTCTCCCCTACGAGCAGTACTTC
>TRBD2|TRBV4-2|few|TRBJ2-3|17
CASSQEVAGATGDTQYF
TGTGCCAGCAGCCAAGAAGTAGCGGGGGCCACGGGAGATACGCAGTATTTT
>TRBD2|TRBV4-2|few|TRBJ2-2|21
CASSRHTGTSGGPSFAGELFF
TGTGCCAGCAGCCGACACACCGGGACTAGCGGGGGGCCCTCCTTCGCCGGGGAGCTGTTTTTT
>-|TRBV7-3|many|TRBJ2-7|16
CASSLTPGRNSYEQYF
TGTGCCAGCAGCTTAACGCCGGGACGCAACTCCTACGAGCAGTACTTC
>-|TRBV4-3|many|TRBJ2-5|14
CASSQSRVSETQYF
TGCGCCAGCAGCCAATCCCGGGTTTCAGAGACCCAGTACTTC
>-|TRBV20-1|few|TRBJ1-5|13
CSATRQRNQPQHF
TGCAGTGCTACCAGACAGAGAAATCAGCCCCAGCATTTT
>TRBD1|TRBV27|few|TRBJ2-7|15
CASRRPGQGSYEQYF
TGTGCCAGCAGGCGCCCGGGACAGGGCTCCTACGAGCAGTACTTC
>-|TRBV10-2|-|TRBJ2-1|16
CASSDGLPISYNEQFF
TGCGCCAGCAGTGATGGGCTTCCTATCTCCTACAATGAGCAGTTCTTC
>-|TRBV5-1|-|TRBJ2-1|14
CASSLEMANSEQFF
TGCGCCAGCAGCTTGGAAATGGCCAATAGTGAGCAGTTCTTC
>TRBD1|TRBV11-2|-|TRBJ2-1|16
CASSSLRQGGYNEQFF
TGTGCCAGCAGCTCGCTACGACAGGGCGGTTACAATGAGCAGTTCTTC
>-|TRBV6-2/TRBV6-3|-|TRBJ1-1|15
CASSQAGAGRTEAFF
TGTGCCAGCAGTCAAGCGGGGGCGGGGAGGACTGAAGCTTTCTTT
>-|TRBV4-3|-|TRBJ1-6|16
CASSHDKLAGNSPLHF
TGCGCCAGCAGCCATGATAAATTAGCGGGGAATTCACCCCTCCACTTT
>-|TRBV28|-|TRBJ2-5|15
CASSLGGMRPETQYF
TGTGCCAGCAGTTTGGGGGGCATGAGACCAGAGACCCAGTACTTC
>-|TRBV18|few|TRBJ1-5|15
CASSPQFTGRAPQHF
TGTGCCAGCTCACCACAATTCACAGGGCGGGCGCCCCAGCATTTT
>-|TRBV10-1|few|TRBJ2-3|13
CASSPRYSDTQYF
TGCGCCAGCAGCCCGAGATACTCGGATACGCAGTATTTT
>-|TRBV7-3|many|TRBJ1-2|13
CASSATGLGGYTF
TGTGCCAGCAGCGCGACGGGGCTCGGGGGCTACACCTTC
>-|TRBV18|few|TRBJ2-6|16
CASSPRTPSTGDVLTF
TGTGCCAGCTCACCAAGAACCCCGTCCACGGGTGACGTCCTGACTTTC
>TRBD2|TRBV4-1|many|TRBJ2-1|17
CASSQDGLAGGLDEQFF
TGCGCCAGCAGCCAAGATGGACTAGCGGGGGGGCTTGATGAGCAGTTCTTC
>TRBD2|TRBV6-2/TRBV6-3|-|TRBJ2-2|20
CASTPEVGGTAIWNTGELFF
TGTGCCAGCACTCCCGAAGTGGGGGGGACCGCTATTTGGAACACCGGGGAGCTGTTTTTT
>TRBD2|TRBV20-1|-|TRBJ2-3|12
CSAQSGADTQYF
TGCAGTGCTCAAAGCGGGGCAGATACGCAGTATTTT
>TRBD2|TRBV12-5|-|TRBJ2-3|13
CASAAGGGDTQYF
TGTGCTAGCGCAGCGGGGGGTGGGGATACGCAGTATTTT
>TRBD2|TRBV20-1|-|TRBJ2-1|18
CSAPRTSGEYSSYNEQFF
TGCAGTGCTCCTCGGACTAGCGGCGAATACAGCTCCTACAATGAGCAGTTCTTC
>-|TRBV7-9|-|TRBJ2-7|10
CASSRGEQYF
TGTGCCAGCAGCCGGGGGGAGCAGTACTTC
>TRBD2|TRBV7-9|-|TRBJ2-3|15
CASSGLAGHTDTQYF
TGTGCCAGCAGCGGACTAGCGGGGCATACAGATACGCAGTATTTT
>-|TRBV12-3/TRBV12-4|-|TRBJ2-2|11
CASRSTGELFF
TGTGCCAGCCGGAGCACTGGGGAGCTGTTTTTT
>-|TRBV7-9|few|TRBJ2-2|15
CASSLPPAHTGELFF
TGTGCCAGCAGCTTACCACCAGCACACACCGGGGAGCTGTTTTTT
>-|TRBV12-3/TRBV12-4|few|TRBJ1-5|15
CASSQGPPGGQPQHF
TGTGCCAGCAGCCAGGGACCGCCGGGGGGTCAGCCCCAGCATTTT
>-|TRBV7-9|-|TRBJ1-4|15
CASSLAAGANENLFF
TGTGCCAGCAGCCTAGCGGCAGGGGCGAATGAAAATCTGTTTTTT
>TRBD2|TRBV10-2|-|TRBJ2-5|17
CASSEGTSGVFRETQYF
TGCGCCAGCAGCGAGGGGACTAGCGGGGTATTTAGGGAGACCCAGTACTTC
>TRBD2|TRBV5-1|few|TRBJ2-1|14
CASRLRGAYNEQFF
TGCGCCAGCAGATTGCGGGGGGCCTACAATGAGCAGTTCTTC
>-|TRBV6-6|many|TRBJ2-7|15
CASGATGGSFYEQYF
TGTGCCAGCGGCGCGACGGGGGGCTCGTTCTACGAGCAGTACTTC
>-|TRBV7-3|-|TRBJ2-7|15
CASSSYRASSYEQYF
TGTGCCAGCAGCTCCTACCGGGCCAGCTCCTACGAGCAGTACTTC